This entry describes one T cell receptor beta chain. Only in-frame clones appear in the TCRdb table, and some are missing; sequencing was by immunoSEQ multiplex PCR. This sample has fewer than 200,000 clones; under 95% occur once, and the top ten carry around 5.1%. These data originate in a study of blood T cell repertoires in COVID-19. CDR1 and CDR2 from the germline V gene are SGDLS and YYNGEE. V lost 0 bases to trimming and J lost 3 bases, with 10 bases between them. This CDR3 spans 14 amino acids. Sequences were obtained from peripheral blood. The chain combines TRBV9 with TRBJ2-7; a weak D match, TRBD2 (6 bases). The sequence derives from a man younger than 30 with COVID-19, enrolled during active disease. CDR3 in DNA: TGTGCCAGCAGCGTAGGGGGTAGCGGCTACGAGCAGTACTTC. It translates to CASSVGGSGYEQYF.